By share, the clone carrying this T cell receptor (beta chain) ranks as medium-sized. The data were taken from a study of early T cells in non-severe SARS-CoV-2 infection. In TCRdb, the 5' RACE reads were re-called with MiXCR into one record per CDR3 protein. The sample records about 28,000 distinct CDR3 sequences, around 4.5% being singletons. V trimming: 6 bases; J trimming: 1 base; junction bases outside the gene matches: 2. The CDR3 has 13 residues. CDR1 is SGHNT and CDR2 is YENEEA in the germline V gene. The sequenced sample was whole blood, obtained at baseline. The receptor's source is an adult who was a healthcare worker with PCR-confirmed SARS-CoV-2 infection or an uninfected control (not recorded which). This chain links TRBV11-3 with TRBJ1-1, with 7 bases lining up with TRBD1. CDR3 sequence (DNA): TGTGCCAGCAGTGACAGGGCGAACACTGAAGCTTTCTTT. It specifies CASSDRANTEAFF.